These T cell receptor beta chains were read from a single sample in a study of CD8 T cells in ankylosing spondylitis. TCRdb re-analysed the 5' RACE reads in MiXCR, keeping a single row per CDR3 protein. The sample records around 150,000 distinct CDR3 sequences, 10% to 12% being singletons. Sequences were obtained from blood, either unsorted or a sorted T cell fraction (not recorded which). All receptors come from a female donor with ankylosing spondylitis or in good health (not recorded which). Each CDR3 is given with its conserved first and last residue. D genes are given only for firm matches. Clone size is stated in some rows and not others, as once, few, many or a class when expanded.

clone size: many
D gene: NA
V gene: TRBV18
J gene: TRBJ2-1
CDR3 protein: CASSPPIAKNNEQFF
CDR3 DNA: TGTGCCAGCTCACCACCCATAGCCAAAAACAATGAGCAGTTCTTC

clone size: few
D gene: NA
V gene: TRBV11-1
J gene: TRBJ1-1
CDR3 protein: CASSFRGGGEAFF
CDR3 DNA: TGTGCCAGCAGCTTCAGAGGGGGTGGAGAAGCTTTCTTT

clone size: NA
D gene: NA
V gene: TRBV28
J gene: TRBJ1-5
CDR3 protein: CASSGGTPYSNQPQHF
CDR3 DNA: TGTGCCAGCAGTGGAGGGACACCTTATAGCAATCAGCCCCAGCATTTT

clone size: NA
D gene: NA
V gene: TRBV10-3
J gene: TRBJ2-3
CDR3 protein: CATRSRGNAYTQYF
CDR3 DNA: TGTGCCACCCGCAGCAGGGGCAATGCATATACGCAGTATTTT

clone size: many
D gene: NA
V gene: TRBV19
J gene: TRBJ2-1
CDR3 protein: CASSILPSYSVHNEQFF
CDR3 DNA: TGTGCCAGTAGTATCTTACCCTCTTATTCAGTCCACAATGAGCAGTTCTTC

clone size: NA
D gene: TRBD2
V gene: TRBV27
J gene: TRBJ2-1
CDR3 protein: CASSIPLAGVLHEQFF
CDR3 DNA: TGTGCCAGCAGTATCCCCCTAGCGGGAGTGCTCCATGAGCAGTTCTTC

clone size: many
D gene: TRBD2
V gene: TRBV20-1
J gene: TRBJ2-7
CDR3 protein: CSATHLLARGFHYEQYF
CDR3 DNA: TGCAGTGCAACCCATCTACTAGCGCGAGGGTTCCACTACGAGCAGTACTTC

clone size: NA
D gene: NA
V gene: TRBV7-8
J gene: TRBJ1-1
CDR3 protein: CASSLSGQHVEAFF
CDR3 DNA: TGTGCCAGCAGCTTATCTGGACAGCATGTTGAAGCTTTCTTT

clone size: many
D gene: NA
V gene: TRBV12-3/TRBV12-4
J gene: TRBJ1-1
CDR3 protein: CASTSYTEAFF
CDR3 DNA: TGTGCCAGCACTTCGTACACTGAAGCTTTCTTT

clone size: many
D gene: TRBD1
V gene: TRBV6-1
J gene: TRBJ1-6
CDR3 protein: CASRDRGGSPLHF
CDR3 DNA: TGTGCCAGCAGGGACAGGGGTGGGTCACCCCTCCACTTT

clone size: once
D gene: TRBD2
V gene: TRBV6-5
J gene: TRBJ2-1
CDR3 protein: CATNPSGPYNEQLF
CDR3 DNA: TGTGCCACCAACCCTAGCGGGCCCTACAATGAGCAGCTCTTC

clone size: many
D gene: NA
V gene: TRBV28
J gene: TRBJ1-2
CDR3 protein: CASSSTPTGPGGYTF
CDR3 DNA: TGTGCCAGCAGTTCCACCCCTACAGGGCCGGGGGGCTACACCTTC

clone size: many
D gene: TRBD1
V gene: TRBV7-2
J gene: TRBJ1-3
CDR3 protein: CASSLTGAPGNTIYF
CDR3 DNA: TGTGCCAGCAGCTTAACAGGGGCCCCTGGAAACACCATATATTTT

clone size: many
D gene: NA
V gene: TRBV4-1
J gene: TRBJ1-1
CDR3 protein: CASSLGAGQNTEAFF
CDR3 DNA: TGCGCCAGCAGCCTTGGGGCGGGACAGAACACTGAAGCTTTCTTT

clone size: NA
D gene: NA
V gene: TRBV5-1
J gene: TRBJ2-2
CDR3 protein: CASSFQGSTWELFF
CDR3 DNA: TGCGCCAGCAGCTTCCAGGGTTCCACCTGGGAACTGTTTTTT

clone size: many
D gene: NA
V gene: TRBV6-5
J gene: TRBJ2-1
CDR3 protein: CASSYVGGRYNNEQFF
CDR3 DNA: TGTGCCAGCAGTTATGTGGGGGGCCGCTATAACAATGAGCAGTTCTTC

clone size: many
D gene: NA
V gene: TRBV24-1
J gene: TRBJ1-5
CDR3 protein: CATSDSQGIQPQHF
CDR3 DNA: TGTGCCACCAGTGATTCACAGGGAATTCAGCCCCAGCATTTT

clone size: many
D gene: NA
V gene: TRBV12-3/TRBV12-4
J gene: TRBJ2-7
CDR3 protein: CASSFGQAVLYF
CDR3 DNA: TGTGCCAGCAGTTTTGGGCAGGCCGTTTTGTACTTC

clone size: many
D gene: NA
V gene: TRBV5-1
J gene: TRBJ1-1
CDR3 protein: CASSFADLNTEAFF
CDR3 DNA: TGCGCCAGCAGCTTCGCAGACCTGAACACTGAAGCTTTCTTT

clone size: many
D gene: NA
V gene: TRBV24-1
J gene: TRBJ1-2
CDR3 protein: CATSAALSGGYTF
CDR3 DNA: TGTGCCACCAGTGCTGCACTCTCGGGCGGCTACACCTTC

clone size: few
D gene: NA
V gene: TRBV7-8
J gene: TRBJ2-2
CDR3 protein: CASSLSRSWGELFF
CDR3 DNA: TGTGCCAGCAGCTTATCTAGGAGTTGGGGGGAGCTGTTTTTT

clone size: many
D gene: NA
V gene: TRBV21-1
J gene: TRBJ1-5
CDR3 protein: CASSKTAGGAIGNQPQHF
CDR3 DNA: TGTGCCAGCAGCAAAACGGCAGGGGGAGCTATTGGCAATCAGCCCCAGCATTTT

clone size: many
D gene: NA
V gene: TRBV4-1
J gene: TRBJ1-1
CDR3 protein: CASTSLGVNTEAFF
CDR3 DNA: TGCGCCAGCACTTCATTGGGGGTGAACACTGAAGCTTTCTTT

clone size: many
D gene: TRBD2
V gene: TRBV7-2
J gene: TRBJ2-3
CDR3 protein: CASSLRLAGYTQYF
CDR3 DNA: TGTGCCAGCAGCTTGCGATTAGCGGGGTATACGCAGTATTTT

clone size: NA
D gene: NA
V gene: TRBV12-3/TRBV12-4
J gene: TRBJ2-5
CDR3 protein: CASSLLVGGETQYF
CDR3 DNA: TGTGCCAGCAGTTTACTCGTGGGGGGAGAGACCCAGTACTTC

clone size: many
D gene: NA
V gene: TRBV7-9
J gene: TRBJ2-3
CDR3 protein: CASSLVRDTQYF
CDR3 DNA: TGTGCCAGCAGCTTAGTACGAGATACGCAGTATTTT

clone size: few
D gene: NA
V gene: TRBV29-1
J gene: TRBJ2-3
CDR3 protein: CSVHDGWSSTDTQYF
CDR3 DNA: TGCAGCGTTCATGACGGATGGTCTAGCACAGATACGCAGTATTTT

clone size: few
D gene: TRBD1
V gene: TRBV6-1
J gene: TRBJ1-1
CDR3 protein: CASSPGQKYTEAFF
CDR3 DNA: TGTGCCAGCAGCCCGGGACAGAAGTACACTGAAGCTTTCTTT

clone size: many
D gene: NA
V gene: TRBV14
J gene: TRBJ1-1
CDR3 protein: CASSQGGTEAFF
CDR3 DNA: TGTGCCAGCAGCCAGGGAGGGACTGAAGCTTTCTTT

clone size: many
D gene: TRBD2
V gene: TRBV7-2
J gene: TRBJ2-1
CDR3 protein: CASSYGGGRGNEQFF
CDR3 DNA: TGTGCCAGCAGTTATGGGGGCGGGAGGGGCAATGAGCAGTTCTTC

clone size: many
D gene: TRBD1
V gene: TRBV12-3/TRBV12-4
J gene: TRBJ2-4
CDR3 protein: CASSPGQNTAKNIQYF
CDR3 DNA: TGTGCCAGCAGCCCGGGACAGAACACAGCCAAAAACATTCAGTACTTC